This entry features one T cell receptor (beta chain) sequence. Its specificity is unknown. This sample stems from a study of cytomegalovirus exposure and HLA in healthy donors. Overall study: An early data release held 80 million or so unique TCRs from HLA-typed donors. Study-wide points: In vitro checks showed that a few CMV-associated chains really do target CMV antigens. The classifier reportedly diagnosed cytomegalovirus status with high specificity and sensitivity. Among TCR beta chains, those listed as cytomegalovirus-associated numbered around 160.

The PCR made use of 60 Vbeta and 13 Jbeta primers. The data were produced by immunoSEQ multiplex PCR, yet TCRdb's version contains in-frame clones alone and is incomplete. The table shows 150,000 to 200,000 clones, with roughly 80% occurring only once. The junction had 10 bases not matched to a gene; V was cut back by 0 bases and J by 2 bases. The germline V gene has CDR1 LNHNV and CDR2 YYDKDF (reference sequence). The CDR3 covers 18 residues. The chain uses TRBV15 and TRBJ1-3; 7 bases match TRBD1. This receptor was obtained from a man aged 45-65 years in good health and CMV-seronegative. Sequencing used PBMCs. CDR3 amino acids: CATSRDPAQGSAGNTIYF. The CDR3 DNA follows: TGTGCCACCAGCAGAGATCCGGCACAGGGGAGCGCTGGAAACACCATATATTTT.